The rows below give T cell receptor beta chains drawn from one sample of a study of CD8+ T cells in alopecia areata. TCRdb keeps only in-frame clones here, not all; method: immunoSEQ multiplex PCR. The repertoire holds 65,000 to 75,000 clones, with 29% as singletons. The source material was CD8+ T cells sorted from blood, sampled at week 4, from a patient treated with tofacitinib. The source is a human donor with alopecia areata. Both conserved end residues are part of each CDR3. A D gene is named only where the DNA matches it firmly. Where a row states a size, it is once, few, many or the class of an expanded clone; other rows omit it.

>-|-|TRBV6-6|TRBJ2-7
TGTGCCAGCAGTCAACGGGGATACTCCTACGAGCAGTACTTC
CASSQRGYSYEQYF
>-|-|TRBV29-1|TRBJ2-7
TGCAGCGTTGACTCTAGGGACGGGAGCTCCTACGAGCAGTACTTC
CSVDSRDGSSYEQYF
>-|-|TRBV6-1|TRBJ2-5
TGTGCCAGCAGTGAATGGGGGCTAGCGCAGCAAGAGACCCAGTACTTC
CASSEWGLAQQETQYF
>-|-|TRBV27|TRBJ2-7
TGTGCCAGCAGTTTCGGTGTGAACTACGAGCAGTACTTC
CASSFGVNYEQYF
>TRBD2|-|TRBV18|TRBJ2-5
TGTGCCAGCTCACCGACTAGCGGGGCGCAAGAGACCCAGTACTTC
CASSPTSGAQETQYF
>-|-|TRBV9|TRBJ2-3
TGTGCCAGCGGAGAAACAGATACGCAGTATTTT
CASGETDTQYF
>TRBD1|-|TRBV20-1|TRBJ2-7
TGCAGTGCCAAACAGGGGTACGAGCAGTACTTC
CSAKQGYEQYF
>-|few|TRBV30|TRBJ2-2
TGTGCCCAGTATGCCGGGGAGCTGTTTTTT
CAQYAGELFF
>TRBD1|-|TRBV5-6|TRBJ2-7
TGTGCCAGCAGTTTCCCCGGACAGGGCCTCTACGAGCAGTACTTC
CASSFPGQGLYEQYF
>-|-|TRBV30|TRBJ2-3
TGTGCCTGGAGTGTTGACCTAATCAAATACACAGATACGCAGTATTTT
CAWSVDLIKYTDTQYF
>-|few|TRBV5-1|TRBJ1-2
TGCGCCAGCAGCGGAACAGGGTACAACTATGGCTACACCTTC
CASSGTGYNYGYTF
>TRBD2|many|TRBV4-1|TRBJ2-7
TGCGCCAGCAGCCCCGGACTAGCGGGAGGTCCGGGTGAGCAGTACTTC
CASSPGLAGGPGEQYF
>-|few|TRBV15|TRBJ2-2
TGTGCCACCAGCAGATCGGGTGGGGGGTTCACCGGGGAGCTGTTTTTT
CATSRSGGGFTGELFF
>-|-|TRBV27|TRBJ2-7
TGTGCCAGCAGCTCGGCAAGGGTTTTCTACGAGCAGTACTTC
CASSSARVFYEQYF
>TRBD2|many|TRBV5-1|TRBJ2-1
TGTGCCAGCAGCTTGACTAGCGGGAGGGCCGGGGAGCAGTTCTTC
CASSLTSGRAGEQFF
>-|once|TRBV2|TRBJ2-1
TGTGCCAGCATCGGGACCCTCTACAATGAGCAGTTCTTC
CASIGTLYNEQFF
>-|few|TRBV4-3|TRBJ1-5
TGCGCCAGCAGCCAAGATGTCGGTCAGCCCCAGCATTTT
CASSQDVGQPQHF
>-|-|TRBV29-1|TRBJ1-1
TGCAGCGTTGGACCCTCCGGTGAAGCTTTCTTT
CSVGPSGEAFF
>-|-|TRBV9|TRBJ2-7
TGTGCCAGCAGCGTAAAGGGGGAGCCCTACGAGCAGTACTTC
CASSVKGEPYEQYF
>TRBD1|few|TRBV5-4|TRBJ2-1
TGTGCCTGCAGGACAGGGCAGTACAATGAGCAGTTCTTC
CACRTGQYNEQFF
>-|-|TRBV5-8|TRBJ1-1
TGTGCCAGCACCCTTGGGGGGTGGACTGAAGCTTTCTTT
CASTLGGWTEAFF
>-|once|TRBV11-3|TRBJ2-7
TGTGCCAGCAGCCCCGAGGGAGCTGAGGAGCAGTACTTC
CASSPEGAEEQYF
>-|once|TRBV30|TRBJ2-1
TGTGCCTGGAGTTCCGGGTCGACCGGGGAGCAGTTCTTC
CAWSSGSTGEQFF
>-|few|TRBV5-6|TRBJ2-3
TGTGCCAGCAGCTTGGGGGCAGGCAGCACAGATACGCAGTATTTT
CASSLGAGSTDTQYF
>-|few|TRBV9|TRBJ1-5
TGTGCCAGCAGCGCCGGGGGGGGCTTCAATCAGCCCCAGCATTTT
CASSAGGGFNQPQHF
>-|few|TRBV6-6|TRBJ2-6
TGTGCCAGCAGTTACAAAGGGGCTGGGGCCAACGTCCTGACTTTC
CASSYKGAGANVLTF
>-|many|TRBV6-5|TRBJ1-1
TGTGCCAGCAGCCACCCCGGGCTGAACACTGAAGCTTTCTTT
CASSHPGLNTEAFF